The 21 T cell receptor beta chains below all came from one sample that was sequenced in a study of technical replicates of blood from several donors (TCRdb year 2017). The library was built by means of the immunoSEQ multiplex PCR assay. TCRdb took this table from immuneACCESS and kept in-frame rearrangements with V and J called. Such tables lack part of the clones; where checked against another copy, unresolved V genes explain under half of the gap, and the rest is unexplained. Recorded for this sample are around 81,000 clones; approximately 94% of them occurred a single time. In total, the top ten clones hold under 0.4% of the sample. Sample: T cells isolated from PBMCs. These receptors all stem from a human donor in good health.

V usage is TRBV25-1 and J usage is TRBJ1-1; tentatively, D is TRBD1 (5 bases). The CDR3 totals 15 residues. Trimming cost V 1 base and J 4 bases, with 13 bases left between them. In germline, CDR1 is MGHDK, CDR2 SYGVNS. For the CDR3, the DNA is TGTGCCAGCAGTGAATGGGGTAGGGGTCGCACTGAAGCTTTCTTT. It yields the protein CASSEWGRGRTEAFF.

The chain has TRBV30 and TRBJ2-7; tentative D call: TRBD2 (6 bases). The CDR3 spans 13 residues. The V end lost 4 bases, the J end lost 4 bases, and 14 bases lay between the germline ends. In germline, CDR1 is GTSNPN, CDR2 SVGIG (reference sequence). The CDR3 spells CAWIRAGKYEQYF. CDR3 in DNA: TGTGCCTGGATTAGGGCGGGAAAGTACGAGCAGTACTTC.

This chain connects TRBV19 to TRBJ1-1, with D uncertain. The CDR3 runs 13 residues. In germline, CDR1 is LNHDA, CDR2 SQIVND (reference sequence). Trimming shortened V by 5 bases and J by 8 bases, and 15 bases separated the two germline ends. This chain's CDR3 is CASSSFIGGEAFF. CDR3 DNA sequence: TGTGCCAGTAGTTCCTTCATCGGCGGGGAAGCTTTCTTT.

This clone was detected only once. The V and J genes are TRBV29-1 and TRBJ2-7, with a tentative D call TRBD2 (6 bases). Trimming shortened V by 6 bases and J by 0 bases, and 15 bases separated the two germline ends. The length of the CDR3 is 14 residues. Germline-derived CDR1 and CDR2 are SQVTM and ANQGSEA. The CDR3 sequence is CSVEERANSYEQYF. In nucleotides, the CDR3 is TGCAGCGTCGAGGAGCGGGCCAACTCCTACGAGCAGTACTTC.

V is TRBV7-9 and J is TRBJ2-7; 9 positions match TRBD2. The CDR3 spans 14 residues. The trim removed 3 bases at V and 5 bases at J, leaving 5 bases unmatched. Germline assignment: CDR1 SEHNR and CDR2 FQNEAQ (reference sequence). CDR3 bases: TGTGCCAGCAGCTTTGGACTAGCGATCGACGAGCAGTACTTC. This gives the protein CASSFGLAIDEQYF.

The V and J genes are TRBV7-2 and TRBJ2-7; TRBD1 might be the D (6 bases). CDR1 is SGHTA and CDR2 is FQGNSA in the germline V gene. This CDR3 region has 13 residues. Trimming cost V 1 base and J 3 bases, with 7 bases left between them. CDR3: CASSLGDNYEQYF. Here the CDR3 DNA reads TGTGCCAGCAGCTTAGGGGACAACTACGAGCAGTACTTC. The variable domain in full, with the rest retrieved from reference TRBV7-2 and TRBJ2-7, is GAGVSQSPSNKVTEKGKDVELRCDPISGHTALYWYRQSLGQGLEFLIYFQGNSAPDKSGLPSDRFSAERTGGSVSTLTIQRTQQEDSAVYLCASSLGDNYEQYFGPGTRLTVT.

The chain uses TRBV19 and TRBJ1-2; no firm D call. The length of the CDR3 is 16 residues. Germline CDR1 LNHDA, CDR2 SQIVND (reference sequence). V lost 3 bases to trimming and J lost 2 bases, with 16 bases between them. The chain's CDR3 is CASSIIPRVGNYGYTF. DNA for the CDR3: TGTGCCAGTAGTATTATCCCGAGGGTCGGCAACTATGGCTACACCTTC.

V is TRBV19 and J is TRBJ2-7; 8 bases align to TRBD2. The CDR3 loop spans 14 amino acids. Germline CDR1 is LNHDA and CDR2 is SQIVND (reference sequence). Trimming at V came to 1 base and at J to 5 bases, leaving 4 bases not matched to a gene. CDR3 nucleotide sequence: TGTGCCAGTAGTATAGTAGCGGGATCCCACGAGCAGTACTTC. Amino acid sequence: CASSIVAGSHEQYF.

The V and J genes are TRBV5-6 and TRBJ2-1; 9 bases are a match to TRBD1. The CDR3 has 16 residues. Germline loops: CDR1 SGHDT, CDR2 YYEEEE. With 0 bases clipped from V and 2 bases from J, the junction kept 3 bases outside the gene matches. The CDR3 nucleotides are TGTGCCAGCAGCTTGGACACAGGGGGCGCCTACAATGAGCAGTTCTTC. Protein product: CASSLDTGGAYNEQFF.

The chain uses TRBV19 and TRBJ2-3, with TRBD2 identical over 8 bases. The V gene end was trimmed by 2 bases and the J gene end by 2 bases; junction bases not matched to a gene: 3. The CDR3 is made up of 15 amino acids. The germline V gene encodes CDR1 LNHDA and CDR2 SQIVND (reference sequence). CDR3 bases: TGTGCCAGTAGTATAACGGGAGGGTACACAGATACGCAGTATTTT. Its translation: CASSITGGYTDTQYF.

The chain carries TRBV19 and TRBJ2-1, with a tentative D call TRBD2 (7 bases). Germline values: CDR1 LNHDA, CDR2 SQIVND (reference sequence). The ends were cut back, 7 bases at V and 0 bases at J, with 22 bases in the middle. The CDR3 has 18 amino acids. The CDR3 DNA sequence: TGTGCCAGTAATCGCGGGGGCAACAGGATCGGCTCCTACAATGAGCAGTTCTTC. It is translated as CASNRGGNRIGSYNEQFF.

DNA for the CDR3: TGTGCCAGCTCAGGGACTAGCGCCTACGAGCAGTACTTC. Amino acid sequence: CASSGTSAYEQYF. V and J are TRBV18 and TRBJ2-7, with 10 bases that match TRBD2. The CDR3 consists of 13 residues. V trimming: 5 bases; J trimming: 2 bases; junction bases outside the gene matches: 0. CDR1 and CDR2 from the germline V gene are KGHSH and LQKENI.

The V and J genes are TRBV5-4 and TRBJ2-7, with D perhaps matching TRBD1 (6 bases). CDR1 and CDR2 (germline): SGHNT, YYREEE (reference sequence). The CDR3 spans 14 residues. The ends were cut back, 1 base at V and 4 bases at J, with 12 bases in the middle. For the CDR3, the DNA is TGTGCCAGCAGCTTGCCCGGGACACAGTACGAGCAGTACTTC. Its translation: CASSLPGTQYEQYF.

The CDR3 DNA follows: TGTGCCAGCAGTTTAGCCGGGACAGGGCATGGCTACACCTTC. Amino acids: CASSLAGTGHGYTF. This chain uses TRBV28 with TRBJ1-2; 9 bases align to TRBD1. J gave up 6 bases and V 2 bases, and 4 bases lay outside the gene matches. This CDR3 region has 14 residues. Germline CDR1 MDHEN, CDR2 SYDVKM.

The rearrangement links TRBV12-1 to TRBJ1-4. TRBV12-1 is a known pseudogene. This CDR3 region has 15 residues. CDR3 protein: CASSSYPSTNEKLFF. The DNA of the CDR3 is TGTGCCAGCAGCTCGTATCCTTCAACTAATGAAAAACTGTTTTTT.

V and J are TRBV7-2 and TRBJ2-2; 10 bases agree with TRBD2. Trimming removed 8 bases from V and 0 bases from J; junction bases left unmatched: 6. From germline, CDR1 is SGHTA and CDR2 FQGNSA. This CDR3 region has 16 residues. The CDR3 sequence: CASARSGRANTGELFF. DNA of the CDR3: TGTGCCAGCGCCCGAAGCGGGAGGGCGAACACCGGGGAGCTGTTTTTT.

As to this clone: Other DNA sequences in this specimen translate into the identical CDR3. The chain employs TRBV27 and TRBJ1-5, with unresolved D. Trimming took 0 bases from V and 2 from J, leaving 5 bases between them. In germline, CDR1 is MNHEY, CDR2 SMNVEV (reference sequence). The CDR3 contains 14 residues. The CDR3 spells CASSLSRGNQPQHF. CDR3 coding DNA: TGTGCCAGCAGTTTATCGAGAGGCAATCAGCCCCAGCATTTT.

This clone was detected only once. The chain has TRBV10-3 and TRBJ1-1, with 9 nucleotides matching TRBD1. The trim removed 4 bases at V and 6 bases at J, leaving 6 bases unmatched. This CDR3 region has 14 residues. The germline CDR1 and CDR2 sequences are ENHRY and SYGVKD. The CDR3 reads CAISGDREIAEAFF. In DNA form, the CDR3 reads TGTGCCATCAGTGGGGACAGGGAGATCGCTGAAGCTTTCTTT.

This chain joins TRBV4-3 and TRBJ2-3, with TRBD1 identical over 11 bases. CDR1 and CDR2 from the germline V gene are LGHNA and YSLEER. The CDR3 has 15 amino acids. V was pared by 3 bases and J by 5 bases, with 4 bases of the junction left unmatched. CDR3 amino acids: CASSQTGTGGDTQYF. The CDR3 DNA reads as TGCGCCAGCAGCCAGACCGGGACAGGGGGAGATACGCAGTATTTT.

CDR3 in DNA: TGCAGCGCCGGAGGTACCGCAGATACGCAGTATTTT. Translated, it gives CSAGGTADTQYF. The J gene is TRBJ2-3, the V gene TRBV29-1, with D perhaps matching TRBD2 (5 bases). The CDR3 has 12 amino acids. CDR1 is SQVTM and CDR2 is ANQGSEA in the germline V gene. V was clipped by 7 bases and J by 4 bases, with 12 bases between them.

The V gene is TRBV28, the J gene TRBJ2-7, with D possibly matching TRBD2 (5 bases). V dropped 5 bases and J dropped 7 bases, with 9 bases sitting between them. The CDR3 spans 11 residues. Germline assignment: CDR1 MDHEN and CDR2 SYDVKM. The CDR3: CASSGRGEQYF. The CDR3 DNA reads TGTGCCAGCAGTGGCCGAGGGGAGCAGTACTTC.